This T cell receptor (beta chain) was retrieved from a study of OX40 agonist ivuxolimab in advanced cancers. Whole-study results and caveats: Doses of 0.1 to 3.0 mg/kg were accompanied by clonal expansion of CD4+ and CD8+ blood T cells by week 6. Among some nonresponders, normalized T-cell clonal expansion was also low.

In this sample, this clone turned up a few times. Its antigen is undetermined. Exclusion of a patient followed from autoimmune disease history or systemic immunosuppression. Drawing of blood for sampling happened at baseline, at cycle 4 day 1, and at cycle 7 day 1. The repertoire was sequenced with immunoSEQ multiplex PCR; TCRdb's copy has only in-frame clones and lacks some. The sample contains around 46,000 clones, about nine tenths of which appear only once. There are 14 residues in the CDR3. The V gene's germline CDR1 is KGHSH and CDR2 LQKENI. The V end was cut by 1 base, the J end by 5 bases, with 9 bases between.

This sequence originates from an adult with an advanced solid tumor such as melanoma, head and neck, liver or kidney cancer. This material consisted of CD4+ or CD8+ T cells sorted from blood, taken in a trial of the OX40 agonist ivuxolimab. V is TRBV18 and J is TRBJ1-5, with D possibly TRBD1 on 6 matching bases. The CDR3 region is CASSPQQGHQPQHF. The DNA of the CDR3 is TGTGCCAGCTCACCACAACAGGGTCATCAGCCCCAGCATTTT.